This passage covers 3 T cell receptor beta chains from one sample sequenced in a study of cytotoxic CD8 clonotypes in ibrutinib-treated CLL. Some clones are missing from TCRdb's copy, which holds only in-frame ones; the method was immunoSEQ multiplex PCR. The table has about 160,000 clones, 88% seen once. The sequences come from PBMCs, collected at disease progression, from a patient treated with ibrutinib. All receptors come from a human donor with chronic lymphocytic leukemia.

The J gene is TRBJ1-4, the V gene TRBV28; D gene ambiguous. Germline values: CDR1 MDHEN, CDR2 SYDVKM. Trimming cost V 3 bases and J 3 bases, with 11 bases left between them. This CDR3 is 15 amino acids long. Written as DNA, the CDR3 is TGTGCCAGCAGTTTCCCCAGAAAGCCTAATGAAAAACTGTTTTTT. Translation gives CASSFPRKPNEKLFF.

The V gene is TRBV29-1, the J gene TRBJ1-2, with a weak D call TRBD1 (5 bases). CDR1 SQVTM and CDR2 ANQGSEA come from the germline V gene. The CDR3 spans 16 residues. V lost 4 bases, J lost 0 bases, and 18 bases lay in between. CDR3 DNA: TGCAGCGTTGGAACCCCGGGACTCATAGCTAACTATGGCTACACCTTC. Translated: CSVGTPGLIANYGYTF.

The chain couples TRBV28 to TRBJ2-7; weak D call: TRBD2 (6 bases). Trimming cost V 3 bases and J 2 bases, with 23 bases left between them. CDR3 length: 18 residues. Germline lookup yields CDR1 MDHEN and CDR2 SYDVKM. CDR3 coding DNA: TGTGCCAGCAGTTTTCGCTACAGTAGTCCGGGACTTGCCTACGAGCAGTACTTC. This codes for CASSFRYSSPGLAYEQYF.